This T cell receptor beta chain stems from a study of T cell repertoires in cytomegalovirus infection. This clonotype was recorded at least ten times. The antigen is undetermined. Study findings and constraints: Cumulative frequency of public TCR beta families picked out carriers of CMV plus the relevant HLA. What dominated the ex vivo response were HLA-C-restricted CMV-specific TCR beta clonotypes.

TCRdb ran MiXCR on the reads and lists one entry per CDR3 protein. The sample lists hundreds of thousands of distinct CDR3 sequences, 20% to 30% occurring once. This CDR3 is built from 14 residues. V lost 0 bases, J lost 6 bases, and 12 bases lay in between. Germline lookup yields CDR1 MRHNA and CDR2 SNTAGT. This chain links TRBV6-4 with TRBJ2-7; maybe TRBD2 (6 bases). Sequencing was performed on CD8+ T cells from PBMCs. This receptor was obtained from a human donor in good health (CMV status not recorded). Some clones in this sample may be carry-over from other donors' samples. The CDR3 is CASSDSPFGSEQYF. CDR3 coding DNA: TGTGCCAGCAGTGACTCACCATTCGGGAGCGAGCAGTACTTC.